This T cell receptor (beta chain) comes out of a study of patients and donors after allogeneic stem cell transplantation. MiXCR, run by TCRdb on the RT-PCR reads, gives a single entry per CDR3 protein. The sample consists of roughly 250,000 distinct CDR3 sequences, roughly 13% of them appearing once. The table lists this clonotype with many counts. This CDR3 spans 13 amino acids. The V gene's germline CDR1 is LNHDA and CDR2 SQIVND (reference sequence). With 8 bases removed from V and 8 bases from J, the gap between germline ends came to 19 bases. The source material was blood, either unsorted or a sorted T cell fraction (not recorded which). The chain links TRBV19 to TRBJ2-7, with D possibly being TRBD2 (5 bases). The receptor was derived from a human donor who was either an allogeneic HSCT recipient or a stem cell or donor lymphocyte infusion donor (not recorded which). It is not recorded whose cells these are; they may come from a transplant donor. CDR3 loop: CASLDSLTGKQYF. The CDR3 coding sequence is TGTGCCAGTTTGGACTCTCTAACGGGAAAGCAGTACTTC. Full variable domain (missing parts from reference TRBV19 and TRBJ2-7): DGGITQSPKYLFRKEGQNVTLSCEQNLNHDAMYWYRQDPGQGLRLIYYSQIVNDFQKGDIAEGYSVSREKKESFPLTVTSAQKNPTAFYLCASLDSLTGKQYFGPGTRLTVT.